Each of the 18 T cell receptor beta chains below was sequenced from the same sample in a study of blood T cells in healthy people across ages. A second PCR, run for roughly 7 to 11 cycles, used a sample-barcoded 5' primer plus a J-beta primer mix. Via MiXCR, TCRdb re-called the 5' RACE reads, giving one row per CDR3 protein. This repertoire shows approximately 800,000 distinct CDR3 sequences, under 30% found once; its top ten account for 3%. The data also belong to a second study, concerning T cells of mothers and their children.

The sample taken for sequencing was blood. The receptor source for this set is a boy aged 5-17 years in good health.

The chain uses TRBV20-1 and TRBJ1-4; possibly TRBD1 for D (6 bases). Deletions cut 0 bases from V and 7 bases from J, with 21 bases between. From germline, CDR1 is DFQATT and CDR2 SNEGSKA (reference sequence). The CDR3 runs to 17 residues. The CDR3 region is CSARDLGRGENGEKLFF. The CDR3 DNA reads as TGCAGTGCTAGAGATCTCGGCAGGGGCGAAAATGGTGAAAAACTGTTTTTT.

The rearrangement uses TRBV6-6 and TRBJ1-4; D not certain. CDR3 length: 13 residues. Germline V gene lookup returns CDR1 MNHNY and CDR2 SVGAGI (reference sequence). V lost 6 bases, J lost 5 bases, and 10 bases lay in between. The CDR3 reads CASSGLGNEKLFF. For the CDR3, the DNA is TGTGCCAGCAGCGGACTGGGAAATGAAAAACTGTTTTTT.

The chain combines TRBV19 with TRBJ2-1; unclear D gene. CDR1 is LNHDA and CDR2 is SQIVND in the germline V gene (reference sequence). The V gene lost 3 bases and the J gene lost 3 bases, with 6 bases spanning the gap. There are 13 residues in the CDR3. Here the CDR3 reads CASSITYYNEQFF. For the CDR3, the DNA is TGTGCCAGTAGTATTACCTACTACAATGAGCAGTTCTTC.

The chain employs TRBV28 and TRBJ2-2; 8 bases align to TRBD1. Germline CDR1 and CDR2: MDHEN and SYDVKM. CDR3 length: 14 residues. After removal of 5 bases from V and 7 bases from J, the junction contained 6 bases not matched to a gene. CDR3 DNA sequence: TGTGCCAGCAGTCGGACAGGGAGGCGCGGGGAGCTGTTTTTT. It codes for CASSRTGRRGELFF.

This clonotype was counted a few times. J is TRBJ1-2 and V is TRBV12-3 or TRBV12-4; D is ambiguous. The CDR3 sequence is 13 residues long. The V and J ends lost 6 bases and 2 bases respectively, with 10 bases between them. As DNA, the CDR3 is TGTGCCAGCAGATCACAGAGAAACTATGGCTACACCTTC. Amino acid sequence: CASRSQRNYGYTF.

The count of this clonotype is one. The genes are TRBV29-1 and TRBJ2-1; 10 bases are shared with TRBD2. The germline CDR1 and CDR2 sequences are SQVTM and ANQGSEA. This CDR3 is built from 18 residues. V shed 4 bases and J 1 base; nucleotides not matched to a gene: 13. Written as DNA, the CDR3 is TGCAGCGTTGCCTTAACGGCTAGCGGGAGCCAATCCTACAATGAGCAGTTCTTC. Amino acid sequence: CSVALTASGSQSYNEQFF.

This clonotype was observed a few times. This sequence joins TRBV11-1 and TRBJ2-2; perhaps D is TRBD1 or TRBD2 (5 bases each). CDR1 is SGHAT and CDR2 is FQDESV in the germline V gene (reference sequence). This CDR3 comprises 14 residues. Trimming shortened V by 2 bases and J by 6 bases, and 10 bases separated the two germline ends. DNA for the CDR3: TGTGCCAGCAGCTTAATGGGGACCTCCGGGGAGCTGTTTTTT. Translation gives CASSLMGTSGELFF.

The J gene is TRBJ2-3, the V gene TRBV5-1; the D gene is possibly TRBD1 (6 bases). CDR3 length equals 16 residues. From germline, CDR1 is SGHRS and CDR2 YFSETQ. With 3 bases removed from V and 3 bases from J, the gap between germline ends came to 17 bases. CDR3 residues: CASSWRSGGVTDTQYF. The DNA of the CDR3 is TGCGCCAGCAGCTGGCGTAGTGGGGGCGTTACAGATACGCAGTATTTT.

This clonotype was seen a handful of times. The chain has TRBV9 and TRBJ2-1, with 7 bases identical to TRBD1. The CDR3 runs 15 residues. After removal of 1 base from V and 4 bases from J, the junction contained 5 bases not matched to a gene. Germline lookup yields CDR1 SGDLS and CDR2 YYNGEE. The CDR3 loop is CASSVRGGSYNEQFF. CDR3 in DNA: TGTGCCAGCAGCGTAAGAGGGGGCAGTTACAATGAGCAGTTCTTC.

The rearrangement uses TRBV10-3 and TRBJ2-7; a weak D match, TRBD1 (6 bases). This CDR3 is built from 14 residues. Deletions cut 6 bases from V and 7 bases from J, with 19 bases between. Germline assignment: CDR1 ENHRY and CDR2 SYGVKD. For the CDR3, the DNA is TGTGCCATCAGGACGCAGGGGCCCCTAGCTGAGCAGTACTTC. This gives the protein CAIRTQGPLAEQYF.

The gene calls are TRBV7-2 and TRBJ2-7; 10 nucleotides match TRBD2. V was pared by 3 bases and J by 6 bases, with 8 bases of the junction left unmatched. CDR1 and CDR2 (germline): SGHTA, FQGNSA. This CDR3 spans 15 amino acids. The CDR3 nucleotides read TGTGCCAGCAGCTTTAGCGGGGGGCAAAACCCCGAGCAGTACTTC. It codes for CASSFSGGQNPEQYF.

The V and J genes are TRBV12-3 or TRBV12-4 and TRBJ1-5; 7 bases agree with TRBD1. The CDR3 covers 13 residues. The trim removed 6 bases at V and 4 bases at J, leaving 3 bases unmatched. The DNA of the CDR3 is TGTGCCAGCAGGAAACAGGGGAATCAGCCCCAGCATTTT. The encoded protein is CASRKQGNQPQHF.

The chain recombines TRBV14 with TRBJ2-6, with D possibly matching TRBD2 (6 bases). The V end was cut by 5 bases, the J end by 1 base, with 12 bases between. The CDR3 is made up of 16 amino acids. Germline CDR1 and CDR2: SGHDN and FVKESK. The CDR3 sequence is CASSSWRVSGANVLTF. The CDR3 nucleotides read TGTGCCAGCAGCTCTTGGAGGGTTTCTGGGGCCAACGTCCTGACTTTC.

V is TRBV12-3 or TRBV12-4 and J is TRBJ2-7; D is uncertain. The CDR3 consists of 14 residues. V was pared by 3 bases and J by 4 bases, with 13 bases between. For the CDR3, the DNA is TGTGCCAGCAGTTTCACGGGCGCCAGATACGAGCAGTACTTC. Translating it yields CASSFTGARYEQYF.

This chain's CDR3 is CASVEGSSPGGYTF. DNA of the CDR3: TGTGCCAGCGTTGAGGGTTCCTCCCCGGGAGGCTACACCTTC. The chain carries TRBV2 and TRBJ1-2; D is unclear. The V gene lost 8 bases and the J gene lost 8 bases, with 21 bases spanning the gap. This CDR3 region has 14 residues. Germline lookup yields CDR1 SNHLY and CDR2 FYNNEI.

The rearrangement links TRBV20-1 to TRBJ2-5; D is possibly TRBD2 (6 bases). With 0 bases removed from V and 3 bases from J, the gap between germline ends came to 23 bases. CDR1 is DFQATT, CDR2 SNEGSKA, per germline (reference sequence). The length of the CDR3 is 18 residues. The CDR3 sequence is CSARDPLLAFSPKETQYF. The CDR3 DNA sequence: TGCAGTGCTAGAGACCCCCTACTAGCCTTCTCCCCGAAAGAGACCCAGTACTTC.

The gene calls are TRBV12-3 or TRBV12-4 and TRBJ1-2, with TRBD1 identical over 10 bases. CDR3 length: 14 residues. Trimming took 6 bases from V and 8 from J; bases not matched to a gene: 9. CDR3 nucleotide sequence: TGTGCCAGCAGCCTACGGGGACAGGGGACAGGCTACACCTTC. It specifies CASSLRGQGTGYTF.

This clonotype was counted a few times. The rearrangement uses TRBV9 and TRBJ2-3; TRBD2 matches at 11 bases. Losses at the gene ends were 3 bases for V and 1 base for J; bases not matched to a gene: 1. CDR3 size: 15 residues. Germline values: CDR1 SGDLS, CDR2 YYNGEE. CDR3 region: CASSAGLAGTDTQYF. For the CDR3, the DNA is TGTGCCAGCAGCGCGGGACTAGCGGGCACAGATACGCAGTATTTT.